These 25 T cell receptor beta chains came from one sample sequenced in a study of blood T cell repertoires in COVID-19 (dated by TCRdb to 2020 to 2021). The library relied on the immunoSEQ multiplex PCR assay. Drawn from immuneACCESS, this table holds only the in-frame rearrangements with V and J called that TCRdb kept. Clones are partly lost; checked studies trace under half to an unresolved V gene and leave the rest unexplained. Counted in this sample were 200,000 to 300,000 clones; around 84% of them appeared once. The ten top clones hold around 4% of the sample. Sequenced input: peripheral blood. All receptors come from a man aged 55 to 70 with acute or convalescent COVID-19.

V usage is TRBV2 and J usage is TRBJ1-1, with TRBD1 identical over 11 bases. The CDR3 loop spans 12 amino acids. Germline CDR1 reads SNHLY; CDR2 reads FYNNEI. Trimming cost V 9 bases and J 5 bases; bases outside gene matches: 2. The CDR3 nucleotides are TGTGCCAGAGGGACAGGGGGGACTGAAGCTTTCTTT. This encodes CARGTGGTEAFF.

CDR3 loop: CASRPINNEQFF. In DNA, the CDR3 is TGTGCCAGCAGGCCTATTAACAATGAGCAGTTCTTC. This chain joins TRBV7-2 and TRBJ2-1; no clear D. Germline lookup yields CDR1 SGHTA and CDR2 FQGNSA. The CDR3 is 12 amino acids. Trimming left V 6 bases short and J 5 bases short, with 8 bases between.

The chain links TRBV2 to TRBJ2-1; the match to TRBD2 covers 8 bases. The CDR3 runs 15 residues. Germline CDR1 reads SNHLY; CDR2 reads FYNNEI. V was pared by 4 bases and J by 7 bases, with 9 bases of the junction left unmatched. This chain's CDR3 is CASSAQGLGGNEQFF. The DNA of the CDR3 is TGTGCCAGCAGTGCTCAGGGACTAGGGGGGAATGAGCAGTTCTTC.

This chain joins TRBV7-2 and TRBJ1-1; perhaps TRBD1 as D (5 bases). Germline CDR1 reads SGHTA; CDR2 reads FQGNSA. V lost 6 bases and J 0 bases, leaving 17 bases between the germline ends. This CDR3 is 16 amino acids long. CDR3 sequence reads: CASSPKHQGLNTEAFF. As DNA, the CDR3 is TGTGCCAGCAGTCCCAAGCATCAGGGATTGAACACTGAAGCTTTCTTT.

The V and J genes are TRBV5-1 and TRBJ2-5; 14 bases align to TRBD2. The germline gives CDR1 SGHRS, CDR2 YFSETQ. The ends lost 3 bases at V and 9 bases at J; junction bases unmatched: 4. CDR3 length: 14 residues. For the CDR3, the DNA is TGCGCCAGCAGCTCGGGACTAGCGGGAGTCCCCCAGTACTTC. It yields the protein CASSSGLAGVPQYF.

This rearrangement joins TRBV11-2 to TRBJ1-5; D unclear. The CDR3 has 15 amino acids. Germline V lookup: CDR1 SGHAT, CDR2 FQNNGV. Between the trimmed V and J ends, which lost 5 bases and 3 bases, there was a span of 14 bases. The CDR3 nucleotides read TGTGCCAGCAGCCCTAATTCCGCGGCCAATCAGCCCCAGCATTTT. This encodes CASSPNSAANQPQHF.

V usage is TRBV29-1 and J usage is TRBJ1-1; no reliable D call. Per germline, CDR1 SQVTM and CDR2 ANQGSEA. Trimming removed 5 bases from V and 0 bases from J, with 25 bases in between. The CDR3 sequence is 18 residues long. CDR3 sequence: CSVRLTGRDLPLNTEAFF. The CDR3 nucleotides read TGCAGCGTTAGACTAACTGGGAGAGATCTCCCGTTGAACACTGAAGCTTTCTTT.

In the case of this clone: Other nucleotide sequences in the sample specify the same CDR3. CDR3 coding DNA: TGTGCCAGCTCACCACCGGGAGGGAGCAATCAGCCCCAGCATTTT. Translated, it gives CASSPPGGSNQPQHF. The chain is built from TRBV18 and TRBJ1-5, with no clear D. The V and J ends lost 0 bases and 1 base respectively, with 7 bases between them. The germline V gene has CDR1 KGHSH and CDR2 LQKENI. This CDR3 spans 15 amino acids. Based on the CDR3 plus reference TRBV18 and TRBJ1-5, the full variable domain is NAGVMQNPRHLVRRRGQEARLRCSPMKGHSHVYWYRQLPEEGLKFMVYLQKENIIDESGMPKERFSAEFPKEGPSILRIQQVVRGDSAAYFCASSPPGGSNQPQHFGDGTRLSIL.

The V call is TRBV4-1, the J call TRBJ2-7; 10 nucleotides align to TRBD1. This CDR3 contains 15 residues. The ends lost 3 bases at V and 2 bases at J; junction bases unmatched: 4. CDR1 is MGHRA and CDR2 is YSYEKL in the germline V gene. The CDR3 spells CASSHYGTGAYEQYF. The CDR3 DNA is TGCGCCAGCAGCCATTACGGGACAGGGGCCTACGAGCAGTACTTC.

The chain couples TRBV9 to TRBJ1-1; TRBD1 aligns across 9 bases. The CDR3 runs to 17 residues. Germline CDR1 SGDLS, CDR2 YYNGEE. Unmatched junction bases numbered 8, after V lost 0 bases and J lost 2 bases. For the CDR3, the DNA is TGTGCCAGCAGCGTAGTTTTACAGGGGGCGGGTAACACTGAAGCTTTCTTT. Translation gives CASSVVLQGAGNTEAFF.

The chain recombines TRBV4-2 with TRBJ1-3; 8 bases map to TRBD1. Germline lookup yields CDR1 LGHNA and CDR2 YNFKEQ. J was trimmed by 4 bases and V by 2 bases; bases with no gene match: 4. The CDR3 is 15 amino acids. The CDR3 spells CASSQSGTGGNTIYF. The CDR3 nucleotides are TGTGCCAGCAGCCAATCAGGGACAGGCGGAAACACCATATATTTT.

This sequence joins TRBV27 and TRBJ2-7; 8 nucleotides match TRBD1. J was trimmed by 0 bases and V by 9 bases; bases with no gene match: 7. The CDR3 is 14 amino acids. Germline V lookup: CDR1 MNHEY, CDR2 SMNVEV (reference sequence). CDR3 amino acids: CASGIGTGSYEQYF. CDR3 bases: TGTGCCAGTGGGATAGGGACAGGCTCCTACGAGCAGTACTTC.

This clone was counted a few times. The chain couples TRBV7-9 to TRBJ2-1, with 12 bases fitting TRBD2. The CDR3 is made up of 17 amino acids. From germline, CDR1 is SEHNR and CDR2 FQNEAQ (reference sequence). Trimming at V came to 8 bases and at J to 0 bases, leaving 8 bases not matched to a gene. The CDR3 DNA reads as TGTGCCAGCTTGGGGACTAGCGGGTATAGCTCCTACAATGAGCAGTTCTTC. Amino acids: CASLGTSGYSSYNEQFF.

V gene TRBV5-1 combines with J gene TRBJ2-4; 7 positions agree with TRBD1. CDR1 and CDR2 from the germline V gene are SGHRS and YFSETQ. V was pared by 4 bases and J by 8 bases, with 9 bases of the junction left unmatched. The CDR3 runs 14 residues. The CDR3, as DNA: TGCGCCAGCAGCCCTGGACAGGAGTTACACATTCAGTACTTC. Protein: CASSPGQELHIQYF.

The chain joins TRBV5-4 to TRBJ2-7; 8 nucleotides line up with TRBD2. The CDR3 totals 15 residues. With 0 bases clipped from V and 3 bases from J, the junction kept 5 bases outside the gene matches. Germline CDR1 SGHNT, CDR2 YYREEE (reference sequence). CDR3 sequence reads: CASSLEGGGHYEQYF. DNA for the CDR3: TGTGCCAGCAGCTTGGAGGGCGGGGGGCACTACGAGCAGTACTTC.

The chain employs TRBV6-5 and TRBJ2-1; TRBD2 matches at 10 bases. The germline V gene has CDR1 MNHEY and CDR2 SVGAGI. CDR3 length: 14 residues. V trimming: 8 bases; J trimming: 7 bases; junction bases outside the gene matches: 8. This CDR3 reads CASRSGRALNEQFF. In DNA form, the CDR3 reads TGTGCCAGCCGCAGCGGGAGGGCCTTAAATGAGCAGTTCTTC.

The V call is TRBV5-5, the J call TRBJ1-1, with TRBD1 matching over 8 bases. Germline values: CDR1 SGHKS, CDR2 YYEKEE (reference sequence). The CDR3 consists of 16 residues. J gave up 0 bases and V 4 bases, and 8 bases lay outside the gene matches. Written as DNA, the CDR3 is TGTGCCAGCAGCGCCCGGGACAGGACTTTGAACACTGAAGCTTTCTTT. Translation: CASSARDRTLNTEAFF.

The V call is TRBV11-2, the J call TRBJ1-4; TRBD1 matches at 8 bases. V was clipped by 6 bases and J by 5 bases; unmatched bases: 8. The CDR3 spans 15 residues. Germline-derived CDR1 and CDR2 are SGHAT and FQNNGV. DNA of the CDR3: TGTGCCAGCAGTCCTCACAGGGGGGGAAATGAAAAACTGTTTTTT. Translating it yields CASSPHRGGNEKLFF.

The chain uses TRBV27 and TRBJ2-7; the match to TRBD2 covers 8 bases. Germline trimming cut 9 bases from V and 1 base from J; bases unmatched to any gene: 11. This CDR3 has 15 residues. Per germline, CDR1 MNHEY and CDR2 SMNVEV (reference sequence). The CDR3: CASRRLSGSSYEQYF. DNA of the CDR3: TGTGCCAGTAGGAGACTGAGCGGGAGTTCCTACGAGCAGTACTTC.

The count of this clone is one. In DNA form, the CDR3 reads TGTGCCAGCAGCAAAGCGAAGGGGCCCTGGAACACCGGGGAGCTGTTTTTT. It encodes CASSKAKGPWNTGELFF. The rearrangement joins TRBV21-1 to TRBJ2-2; the table assigns TRBD1, which was not confirmed against the DNA. TRBV21-1 is marked as a pseudogene. The length of the CDR3 is 17 residues.

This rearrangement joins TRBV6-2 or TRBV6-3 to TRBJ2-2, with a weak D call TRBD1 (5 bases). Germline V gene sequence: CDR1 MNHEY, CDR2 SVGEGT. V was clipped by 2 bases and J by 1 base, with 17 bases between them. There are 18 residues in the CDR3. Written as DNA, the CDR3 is TGTGCCAGCAGTTACCGGAGATACAGGCTGGGGAACACCGGGGAGCTGTTTTTT. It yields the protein CASSYRRYRLGNTGELFF.

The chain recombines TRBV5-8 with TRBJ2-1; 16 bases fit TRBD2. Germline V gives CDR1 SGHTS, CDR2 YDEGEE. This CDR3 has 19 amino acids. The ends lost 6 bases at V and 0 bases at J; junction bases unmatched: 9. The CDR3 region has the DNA TGTGCCAGCATTCAAACCGGGACTAGCGGGGGGGGCTCCTACAATGAGCAGTTCTTC. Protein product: CASIQTGTSGGGSYNEQFF.

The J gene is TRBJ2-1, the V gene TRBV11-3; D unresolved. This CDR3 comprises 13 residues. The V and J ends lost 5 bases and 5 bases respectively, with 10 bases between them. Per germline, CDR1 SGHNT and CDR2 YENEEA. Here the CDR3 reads CASSPAPNNEQFF. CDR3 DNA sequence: TGTGCCAGCAGCCCAGCGCCTAACAATGAGCAGTTCTTC.

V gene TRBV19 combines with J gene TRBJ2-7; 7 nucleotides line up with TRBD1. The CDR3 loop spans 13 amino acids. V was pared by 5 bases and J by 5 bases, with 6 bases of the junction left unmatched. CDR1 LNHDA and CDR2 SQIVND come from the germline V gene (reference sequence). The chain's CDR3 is CASSVGTAHEQYF. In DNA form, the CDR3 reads TGTGCCAGTAGTGTTGGGACAGCCCACGAGCAGTACTTC.

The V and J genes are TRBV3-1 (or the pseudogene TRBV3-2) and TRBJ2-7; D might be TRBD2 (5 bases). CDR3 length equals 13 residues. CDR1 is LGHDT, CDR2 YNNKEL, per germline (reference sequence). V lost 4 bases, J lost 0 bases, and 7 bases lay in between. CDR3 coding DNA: TGTGCCAGCAGCCCAACTAGCTCCTACGAGCAGTACTTC. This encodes CASSPTSSYEQYF.